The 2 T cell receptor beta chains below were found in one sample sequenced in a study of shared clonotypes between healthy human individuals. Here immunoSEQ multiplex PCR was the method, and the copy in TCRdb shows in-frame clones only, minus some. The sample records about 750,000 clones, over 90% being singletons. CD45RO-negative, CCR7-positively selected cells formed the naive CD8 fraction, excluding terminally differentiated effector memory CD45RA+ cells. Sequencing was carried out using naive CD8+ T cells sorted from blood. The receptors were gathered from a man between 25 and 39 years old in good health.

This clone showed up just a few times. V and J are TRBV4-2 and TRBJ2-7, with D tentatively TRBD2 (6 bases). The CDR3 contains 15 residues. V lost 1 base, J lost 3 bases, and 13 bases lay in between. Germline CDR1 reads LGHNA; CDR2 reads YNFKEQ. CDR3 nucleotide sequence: TGTGCCAGCAGCCAAGGTACGGGAGAAGGCTACGAGCAGTACTTC. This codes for CASSQGTGEGYEQYF.

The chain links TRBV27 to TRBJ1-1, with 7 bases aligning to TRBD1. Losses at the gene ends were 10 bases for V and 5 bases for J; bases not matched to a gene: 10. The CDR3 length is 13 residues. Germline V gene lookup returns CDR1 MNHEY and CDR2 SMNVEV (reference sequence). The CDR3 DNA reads TGTGCCACTAACAGGGGACGCGGTACTGAAGCTTTCTTT. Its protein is CATNRGRGTEAFF.